This TCR beta chain emerged from a study of persistence of HIV-infected CD4 T cells. Study-wide background: Up to roughly 180 mL blood was drawn at multiple time points; a couple of donors had single-time leukapheresis.

Overlapping HIV-1 Gag 15-mer peptides at 1 ug per peptide per mL were used. Sorting of responding CD4+ T cells relied on upregulated CD40 ligand together with CD69. Plasma HIV-1 RNA stayed below 50 copies/mL for at least 4 years. The germline gives CDR1 SNHLY, CDR2 FYNNEI. Deletions cut 7 bases from V and 5 bases from J, with 14 bases between. The CDR3 sequence is 13 residues long. Overall study findings and caveats: Compared with CD3/CD28-stimulated cells, CMV- and Gag-responding cells showed lower TCRbeta richness.

The libraries were made with immunoSEQ version 4 in survey mode. Produced via immunoSEQ multiplex PCR; TCRdb's table is partial and in-frame only. The table lists under 35,000 clones, roughly three quarters of them singletons. Remarks on this clone: The antigen is undetermined.

This chain connects TRBV2 to TRBJ1-2; D gene ambiguous. This TCR derives from an adult man with HIV who was CMV-seropositive. The sample consisted of CD4+ T cells sorted from PBMCs after 18-hour stimulation, taken from a patient who received antiretroviral therapy. This CDR3 is CASTQGRAYGYTF. The CDR3 nucleotides read TGTGCCAGCACCCAAGGACGGGCATATGGCTACACCTTC.